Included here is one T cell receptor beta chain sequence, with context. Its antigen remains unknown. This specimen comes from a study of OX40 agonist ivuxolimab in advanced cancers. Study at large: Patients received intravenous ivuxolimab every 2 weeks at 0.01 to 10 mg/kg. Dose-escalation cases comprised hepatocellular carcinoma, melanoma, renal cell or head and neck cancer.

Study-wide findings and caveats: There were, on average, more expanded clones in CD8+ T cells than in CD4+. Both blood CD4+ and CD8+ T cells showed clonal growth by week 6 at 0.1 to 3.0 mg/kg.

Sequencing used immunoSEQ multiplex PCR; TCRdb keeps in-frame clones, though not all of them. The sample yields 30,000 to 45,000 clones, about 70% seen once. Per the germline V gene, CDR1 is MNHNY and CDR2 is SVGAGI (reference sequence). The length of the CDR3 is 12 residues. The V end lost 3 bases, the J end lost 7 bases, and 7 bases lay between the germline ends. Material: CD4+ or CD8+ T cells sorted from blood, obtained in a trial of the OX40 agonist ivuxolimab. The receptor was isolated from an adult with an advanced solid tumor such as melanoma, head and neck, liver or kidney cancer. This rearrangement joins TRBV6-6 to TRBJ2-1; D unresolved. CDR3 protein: CASSYIGNEQFF. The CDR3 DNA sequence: TGTGCCAGCAGTTATATTGGAAATGAGCAGTTCTTC.